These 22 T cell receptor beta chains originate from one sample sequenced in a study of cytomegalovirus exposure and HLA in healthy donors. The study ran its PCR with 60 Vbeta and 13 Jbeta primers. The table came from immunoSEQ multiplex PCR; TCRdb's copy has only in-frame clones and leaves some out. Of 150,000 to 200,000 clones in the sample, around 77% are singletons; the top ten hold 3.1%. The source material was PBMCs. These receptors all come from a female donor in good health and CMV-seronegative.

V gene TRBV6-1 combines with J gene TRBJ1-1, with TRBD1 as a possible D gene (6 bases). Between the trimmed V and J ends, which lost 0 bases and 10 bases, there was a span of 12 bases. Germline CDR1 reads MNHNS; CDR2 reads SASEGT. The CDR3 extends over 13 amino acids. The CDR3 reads CASSEAFDRTAFF. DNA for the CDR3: TGTGCCAGCAGTGAAGCCTTTGACAGGACAGCTTTCTTT.

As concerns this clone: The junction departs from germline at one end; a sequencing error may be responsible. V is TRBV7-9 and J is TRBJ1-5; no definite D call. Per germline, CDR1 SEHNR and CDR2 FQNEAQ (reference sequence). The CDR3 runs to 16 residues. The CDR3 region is CSSSLAGSVSNQPQHF. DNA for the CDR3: TGTTCCAGCAGCTTAGCCGGCAGCGTAAGCAATCAGCCCCAGCATTTT.

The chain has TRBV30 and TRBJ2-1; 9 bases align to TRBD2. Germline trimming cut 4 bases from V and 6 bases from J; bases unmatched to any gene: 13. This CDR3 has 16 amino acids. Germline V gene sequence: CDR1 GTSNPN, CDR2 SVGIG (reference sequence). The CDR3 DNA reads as TGTGCCTGGACCCCCCAGACGGGACTAGCACTCAATGAGCAGTTCTTC. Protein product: CAWTPQTGLALNEQFF.

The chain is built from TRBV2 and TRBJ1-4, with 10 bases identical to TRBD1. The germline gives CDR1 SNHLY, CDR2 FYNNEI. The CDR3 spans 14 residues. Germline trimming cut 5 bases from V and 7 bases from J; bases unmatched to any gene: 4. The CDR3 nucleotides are TGTGCCAGCAGTTCTGACAGGGGGCCTGAAAAACTGTTTTTT. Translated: CASSSDRGPEKLFF. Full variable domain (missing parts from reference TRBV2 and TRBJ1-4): EPEVTQTPSHQVTQMGQEVILRCVPISNHLYFYWYRQILGQKVEFLVSFYNNEISEKSEIFDDQFSVERPDGSNFTLKIRSTKLEDSAMYFCASSSDRGPEKLFFGSGTQLSVL.

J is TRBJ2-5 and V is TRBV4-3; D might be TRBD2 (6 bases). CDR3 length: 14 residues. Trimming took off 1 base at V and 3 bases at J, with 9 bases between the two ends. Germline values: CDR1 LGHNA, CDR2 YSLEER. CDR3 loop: CASSQGLGEETQYF. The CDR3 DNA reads TGCGCCAGCAGCCAAGGACTAGGAGAAGAGACCCAGTACTTC.

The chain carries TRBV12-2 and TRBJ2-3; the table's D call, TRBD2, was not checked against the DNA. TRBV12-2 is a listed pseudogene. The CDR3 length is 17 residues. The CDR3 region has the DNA TGTGCAAGTCGCTTTGACTGTCATCCGGGAGAGACAGATACGCAGTATTTT. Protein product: CASRFDCHPGETDTQYF.

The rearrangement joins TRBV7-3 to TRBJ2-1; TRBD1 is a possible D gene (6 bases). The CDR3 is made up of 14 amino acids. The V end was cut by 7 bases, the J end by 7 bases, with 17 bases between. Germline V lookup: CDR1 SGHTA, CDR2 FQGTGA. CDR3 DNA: TGTGCCAGCACCCTAGGGGCAGGGGTTAATGAGCAGTTCTTC. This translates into CASTLGAGVNEQFF.

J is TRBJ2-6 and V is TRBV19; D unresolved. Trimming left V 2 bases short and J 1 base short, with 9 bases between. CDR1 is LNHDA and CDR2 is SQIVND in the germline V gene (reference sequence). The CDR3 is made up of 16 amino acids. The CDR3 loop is CASSITATSGANVLTF. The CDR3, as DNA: TGTGCCAGTAGTATAACTGCAACTTCTGGGGCCAACGTCCTGACTTTC.

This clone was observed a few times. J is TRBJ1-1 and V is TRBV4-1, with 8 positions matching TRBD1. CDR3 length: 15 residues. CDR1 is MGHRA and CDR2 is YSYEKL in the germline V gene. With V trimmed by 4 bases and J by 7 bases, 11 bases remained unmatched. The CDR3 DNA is TGCGCCAGCAGCCGAGCCTTGGACAGGGACTATGAAGCTTTCTTT. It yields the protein CASSRALDRDYEAFF.

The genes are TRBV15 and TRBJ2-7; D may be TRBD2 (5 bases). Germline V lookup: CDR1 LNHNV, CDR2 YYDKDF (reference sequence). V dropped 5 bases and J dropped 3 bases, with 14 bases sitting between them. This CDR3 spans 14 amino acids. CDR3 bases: TGTGCCACCAGCGGGAGAGGGCCGGGCTACGAGCAGTACTTC. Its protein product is CATSGRGPGYEQYF.

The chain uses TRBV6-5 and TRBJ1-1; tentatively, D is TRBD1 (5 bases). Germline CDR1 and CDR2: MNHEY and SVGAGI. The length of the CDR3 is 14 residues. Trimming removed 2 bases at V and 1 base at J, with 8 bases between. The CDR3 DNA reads TGTGCCAGCAGTTACCATCAGGGGAACACTGAAGCTTTCTTT. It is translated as CASSYHQGNTEAFF.

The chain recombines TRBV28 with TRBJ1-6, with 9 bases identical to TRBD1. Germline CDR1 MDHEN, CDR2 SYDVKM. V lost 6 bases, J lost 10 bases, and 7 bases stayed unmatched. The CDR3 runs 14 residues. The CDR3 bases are TGTGCCAGCAGGCCGGGACAGGGTGGATCACCCCTCCACTTT. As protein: CASRPGQGGSPLHF.

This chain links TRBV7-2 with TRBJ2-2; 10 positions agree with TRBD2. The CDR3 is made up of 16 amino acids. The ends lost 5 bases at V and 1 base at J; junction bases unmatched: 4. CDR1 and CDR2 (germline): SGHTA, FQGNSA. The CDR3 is CASSPIAGGNTGELFF. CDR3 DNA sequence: TGTGCCAGCAGCCCCATAGCGGGGGGGAACACCGGGGAGCTGTTTTTT.

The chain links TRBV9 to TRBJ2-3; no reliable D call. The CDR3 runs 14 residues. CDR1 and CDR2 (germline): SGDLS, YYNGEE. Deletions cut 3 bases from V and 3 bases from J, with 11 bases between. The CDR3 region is CASSATPHTDTQYF. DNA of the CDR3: TGTGCCAGCAGCGCCACACCCCATACAGATACGCAGTATTTT.

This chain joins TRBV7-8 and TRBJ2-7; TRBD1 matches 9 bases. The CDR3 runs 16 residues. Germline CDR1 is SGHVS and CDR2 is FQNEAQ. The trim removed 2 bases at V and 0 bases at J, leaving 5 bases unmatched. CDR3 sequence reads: CASSLRGQGGSYEQYF. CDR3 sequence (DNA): TGTGCCAGCAGCTTAAGGGGACAGGGAGGCTCCTACGAGCAGTACTTC.

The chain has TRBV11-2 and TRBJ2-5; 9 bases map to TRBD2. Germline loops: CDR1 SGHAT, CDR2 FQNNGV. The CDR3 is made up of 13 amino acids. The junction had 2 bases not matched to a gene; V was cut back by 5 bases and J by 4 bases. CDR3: CASSPGLAETQYF. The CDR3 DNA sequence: TGTGCCAGCAGCCCGGGACTAGCAGAGACCCAGTACTTC.

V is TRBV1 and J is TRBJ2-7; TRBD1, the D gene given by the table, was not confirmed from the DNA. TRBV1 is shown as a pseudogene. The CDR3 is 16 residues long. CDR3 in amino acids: CTSSQKTGYPDYEQYF. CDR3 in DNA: TGCACCAGCAGCCAAAAAACAGGGTATCCCGACTACGAGCAGTACTTC.

The CDR3 bases are TGTGCCAGCAGTTACCGCAGGGGTGGCAATCAGCCCCAGCATTTT. This translates into CASSYRRGGNQPQHF. The V gene is TRBV6-5, the J gene TRBJ1-5, with D perhaps TRBD1 (6 bases). V was trimmed by 2 bases and J by 2 bases, leaving 10 bases between them. Germline V gives CDR1 MNHEY, CDR2 SVGAGI. The CDR3 totals 15 residues.

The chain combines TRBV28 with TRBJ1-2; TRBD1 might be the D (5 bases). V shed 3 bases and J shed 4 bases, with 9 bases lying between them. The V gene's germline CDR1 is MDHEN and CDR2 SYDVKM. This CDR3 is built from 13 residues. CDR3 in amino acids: CASSFQGTYGYTF. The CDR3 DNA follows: TGTGCCAGCAGTTTTCAGGGAACCTATGGCTACACCTTC.

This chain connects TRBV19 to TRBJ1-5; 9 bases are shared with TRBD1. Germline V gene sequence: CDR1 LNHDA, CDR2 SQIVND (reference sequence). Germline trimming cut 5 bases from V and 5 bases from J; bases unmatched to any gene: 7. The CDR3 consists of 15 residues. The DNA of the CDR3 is TGTGCCAGTAGTGTCCGGGACAGGGACGATCAGCCCCAGCATTTT. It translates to CASSVRDRDDQPQHF.

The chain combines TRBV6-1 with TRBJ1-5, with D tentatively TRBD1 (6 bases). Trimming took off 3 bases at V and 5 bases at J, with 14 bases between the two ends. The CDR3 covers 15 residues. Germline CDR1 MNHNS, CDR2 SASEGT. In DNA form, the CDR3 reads TGTGCCAGCAGTGACCCACAGGGTATTTATCAGCCCCAGCATTTT. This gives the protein CASSDPQGIYQPQHF.

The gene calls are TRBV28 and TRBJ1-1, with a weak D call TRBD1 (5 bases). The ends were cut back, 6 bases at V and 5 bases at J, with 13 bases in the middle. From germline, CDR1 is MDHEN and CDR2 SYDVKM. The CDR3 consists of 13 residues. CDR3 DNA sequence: TGTGCCAGCAGGATCCTGAAGGGGACTGAAGCTTTCTTT. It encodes CASRILKGTEAFF.